A selection of T cell receptor beta chains follows, all from one sample in a study of cytomegalovirus exposure and HLA in healthy donors. Data came from immunoSEQ multiplex PCR; TCRdb stores just in-frame clones and leaves some out. The sample records approximately 190,000 clones, more than 65% being singletons. Sample: PBMCs. The source of these receptors is a man aged 35-49 years in good health and CMV-seropositive. Both conserved end residues are trimmed from each CDR3.

j_call v_call cdr3_aa
TRBJ1-5 TRBV7-6 ASSGGPGQPQH
TRBJ2-5 TRBV18 ASSPPRGQETQY
TRBJ2-2 TRBV6-1 ASNRQGHGELF
TRBJ2-1 TRBV5-1 ASSLELAGGGNEQF
TRBJ2-3 TRBV27 ASSPDRDRVYTQY
TRBJ2-1 TRBV10-3 AISESTGTVPF
TRBJ1-4 TRBV7-3 ASSLAPGGKLF
TRBJ1-4 TRBV4-1 ASTLGYSGNGKLF
TRBJ2-1 TRBV14 ASSPLAGIPRNEQF
TRBJ1-5 TRBV25-1 ASSESSGGNSNQPQH
TRBJ2-5 TRBV6-5 ASSYGQGAGETQY
TRBJ1-5 TRBV10-3 AISEPGLQPQH
TRBJ1-3 TRBV5-1 ASSLRGQGLSSGNTIY
TRBJ2-1 TRBV29-1 SVWTSGGAYNEQF
TRBJ2-1 TRBV7-9 ASSGAGGAHEQF
TRBJ2-2 TRBV10-3 AISETQGSMNTGELF
TRBJ2-1 TRBV5-1 ASSPRLGVLGEQF
TRBJ1-1 TRBV5-1 ASSSGQAGISF
TRBJ2-7 TRBV7-6 ASSSRAGYEQY
TRBJ1-5 TRBV5-6 ASSLGGRVGNQPQH
TRBJ2-1 TRBV27 ASSLSGDNEQF
TRBJ2-3 TRBV10-3 AISDGGLDTQY
TRBJ1-4 TRBV6-1 ASRKTGGYEKLF
TRBJ2-1 TRBV5-1 ASSFRLAGGSAVEQF
TRBJ1-4 TRBV2 ASMARQANEKLF
TRBJ2-5 TRBV6-5 ASSLLAGGNQETQY
TRBJ2-5 TRBV19 ASSISGGNQETQY
TRBJ1-3 TRBV7-9 ASSLSGGNTIY
TRBJ2-1 TRBV27 ASKRRPGDGVDEQF
TRBJ2-5 TRBV5-1 ARPGQGETQY
TRBJ2-5 TRBV4-2 ASSQTTSGREGETQY
TRBJ2-7 TRBV30 AWSVHQTGGSYEQY
TRBJ2-7 TRBV5-1 ASSLGGTGLYEQY
TRBJ1-5 TRBV7-9 ASSYQLTGGNQPQH
TRBJ2-4 TRBV2 ARGRGSGKNIQY
TRBJ2-7 TRBV25-1 ASSDRPSGRYEQY